This T cell receptor (beta chain) was obtained from a study of patients and donors after allogeneic stem cell transplantation. MiXCR was run by TCRdb on the RT-PCR reads, yielding one entry per CDR3 protein. The sample holds 200,000 to 250,000 distinct CDR3 sequences, over 12% seen once. The germline V gene has CDR1 SGHDN and CDR2 FVKESK. The V end lost 2 bases, the J end lost 1 base, and 6 bases lay between the germline ends. This CDR3 contains 14 residues. The chain is built from TRBV14 and TRBJ1-5; TRBD1 is a possible D gene (5 bases). The TCR comes from a human donor who was either an allogeneic HSCT recipient or a stem cell or donor lymphocyte infusion donor (not recorded which). It is not recorded whose cells these are; they may come from a transplant donor. The sample was blood, either unsorted or a sorted T cell fraction (not recorded which). In DNA, the CDR3 is TGTGCCAGCAGCCAATCAGGGAGCAATCAGCCCCAGCATTTT. Residues: CASSQSGSNQPQHF.